The 26 T cell receptor beta chains below all came from one sample that was sequenced in a study of blood T cell repertoires in COVID-19. Assay: immunoSEQ multiplex PCR; the TCRdb copy retains only in-frame clones and omits some. The sample shows about 64,000 clones, 88% of them seen only once. Sample: PBMCs or T cells enriched from blood (not recorded which). The source is a woman aged 40 to 49 who had recovered from COVID-19.

V is TRBV11-2 and J is TRBJ2-5, with no clear D. The CDR3 runs to 12 residues. V lost 2 bases and J lost 5, with 6 bases in between. Germline lookup yields CDR1 SGHAT and CDR2 FQNNGV. CDR3 amino acids: CASSLTSETQYF. The CDR3 nucleotides read TGTGCCAGCAGCTTAACTTCGGAGACCCAGTACTTC.

CDR3 DNA sequence: TGTGCCAGGACACAGGGGTGGGAGACCCAGTACTTC. Protein product: CARTQGWETQYF. The chain recombines TRBV21-1 with TRBJ2-5; the table names TRBD1, a call not compared with the DNA. TRBV21-1 is shown as a pseudogene. The CDR3 has 12 amino acids.

The rearrangement links TRBV5-6 to TRBJ1-2, with a tentative D call TRBD1 (6 bases). Trimming pared 0 bases from V and 5 bases from J, leaving 8 bases between. The CDR3 length is 13 residues. CDR1 and CDR2 from the germline V gene are SGHDT and YYEEEE. CDR3 protein: CASSLDRAYGYTF. DNA for the CDR3: TGTGCCAGCAGCTTGGACAGGGCGTATGGCTACACCTTC.

The rearrangement links TRBV27 to TRBJ2-2; 7 positions agree with TRBD1. This CDR3 is 16 amino acids long. Germline V CDR1 and CDR2: MNHEY, SMNVEV (reference sequence). J was trimmed by 2 bases and V by 4 bases; bases with no gene match: 7. The CDR3 reads CASSYTGTVNTGELFF. CDR3 DNA: TGTGCCAGCAGTTACACCGGGACAGTCAACACCGGGGAGCTGTTTTTT.

This chain links TRBV4-1 with TRBJ2-1; tentative D call: TRBD1 (6 bases). The CDR3 length is 17 residues. Germline-derived CDR1 and CDR2 are MGHRA and YSYEKL. The V and J ends lost 0 bases and 2 bases respectively, with 14 bases between them. The CDR3 DNA reads as TGCGCCAGCAGCCAAGACCCGGGACACAGCCCCTACAATGAGCAGTTCTTC. Translating gives CASSQDPGHSPYNEQFF.

The V call is TRBV6-1, the J call TRBJ2-3, with 9 bases identical to TRBD1. Germline V gene lookup returns CDR1 MNHNS and CDR2 SASEGT. V lost 4 bases and J lost 0; bases outside the gene matches: 8. The CDR3 is made up of 17 amino acids. CDR3 DNA sequence: TGTGCCAGCAGTGTGCGGCGACAGGGGGTCAGCACAGATACGCAGTATTTT. Translating gives CASSVRRQGVSTDTQYF.

This sequence joins TRBV5-8 and TRBJ2-7; perhaps TRBD1 as D (7 bases). V was cut by 0 bases and J by 3 bases, with 13 bases left in between. In germline, CDR1 is SGHTS, CDR2 YDEGEE. This CDR3 contains 15 residues. In DNA, the CDR3 is TGTGCCAGCAGCTTGGCTTCAGGGGGGAACTACGAGCAGTACTTC. Residues: CASSLASGGNYEQYF.

V usage is TRBV24-1 and J usage is TRBJ2-7; TRBD2 matches 12 bases. Unmatched junction bases numbered 3, after V lost 2 bases and J lost 2 bases. Germline loops: CDR1 KGHDR, CDR2 SFDVKD. The CDR3 contains 16 residues. CDR3 sequence: CATSDSSSGGAYEQYF. Here the CDR3 DNA reads TGTGCCACCAGTGATTCCTCTAGCGGGGGGGCCTACGAGCAGTACTTC.

The V gene is TRBV2, the J gene TRBJ1-4; TRBD1 aligns across 7 bases. The CDR3 loop spans 12 amino acids. Trimming took 6 bases from V and 8 from J; bases not matched to a gene: 3. The germline CDR1 and CDR2 sequences are SNHLY and FYNNEI. CDR3 amino acids: CASRGDSEKLFF. The DNA of the CDR3 is TGTGCCAGCAGGGGGGACAGCGAAAAACTGTTTTTT. The variable domain in full, completed from reference TRBV2 and TRBJ1-4, reads EPEVTQTPSHQVTQMGQEVILRCVPISNHLYFYWYRQILGQKVEFLVSFYNNEISEKSEIFDDQFSVERPDGSNFTLKIRSTKLEDSAMYFCASRGDSEKLFFGSGTQLSVL.

The chain couples TRBV6-5 to TRBJ2-7; 12 nucleotides match TRBD1. In germline, CDR1 is MNHEY, CDR2 SVGAGI. V lost 10 bases and J lost 5; bases outside the gene matches: 9. CDR3 length equals 14 residues. The CDR3 DNA follows: TGTGCCACCTCTTCCGGGACAGGGGGCCACGAGCAGTACTTC. Its protein product is CATSSGTGGHEQYF.

This chain's CDR3 is CASTVQGTDTQYF. In DNA, the CDR3 is TGTGCCAGCACCGTACAGGGCACAGATACGCAGTATTTT. This rearrangement joins TRBV6-5 to TRBJ2-3; TRBD1 might be the D (5 bases). Germline lookup yields CDR1 MNHEY and CDR2 SVGAGI. Between the trimmed V and J ends, which lost 7 bases and 1 base, there was a span of 9 bases. This CDR3 has 13 amino acids.

The CDR3 coding sequence is TGTGCCACCAGCAGGGCCCCACTAGCGGGGGGGCCGAACACCGGGGAGCTGTTTTTT. Its protein product is CATSRAPLAGGPNTGELFF. The genes are TRBV15 and TRBJ2-2; 13 bases fit TRBD2. Germline CDR1 reads LNHNV; CDR2 reads YYDKDF (reference sequence). The length of the CDR3 is 19 residues. After removal of 3 bases from V and 0 bases from J, the junction contained 7 bases not matched to a gene.

The DNA for the CDR3 is TGTGCCAGCATAGACAGCGTGGGTGGACAGTATTTT. Translating gives CASIDSVGGQYF. The rearrangement joins TRBV27 to TRBJ2-3; D may be TRBD1 (5 bases). The germline V gene encodes CDR1 MNHEY and CDR2 SMNVEV (reference sequence). V was shortened by 7 bases and J by 12 bases, with 17 bases between the two germline ends. The CDR3 covers 12 residues.

This clone was counted a single time. The V gene is TRBV2, the J gene TRBJ1-1, with a possible D match to TRBD1 (6 bases). Germline V gene sequence: CDR1 SNHLY, CDR2 FYNNEI. V gave up 8 bases and J gave up 5 bases, with 12 bases separating them. This CDR3 spans 12 amino acids. The CDR3 DNA reads as TGTGCCAGCGTACAGGGTGTAACTGAAGCTTTCTTT. Its protein product is CASVQGVTEAFF.

This clone was seen just once. The chain links TRBV28 to TRBJ1-2; TRBD1 aligns across 7 bases. Germline CDR1 and CDR2: MDHEN and SYDVKM. CDR3 length: 15 residues. With V trimmed by 5 bases and J by 5 bases, 11 bases remained unmatched. As DNA, the CDR3 is TGTGCCAGCAGTAAAACAACAGGGGCCGATTATGGCTACACCTTC. The encoded protein is CASSKTTGADYGYTF.

This clone was observed once. V usage is TRBV19 and J usage is TRBJ2-2; D not certain. The CDR3 has 16 amino acids. Trimming left V 1 base short and J 5 bases short, with 14 bases between. Germline-derived CDR1 and CDR2 are LNHDA and SQIVND (reference sequence). The chain's CDR3 is CASSIGLTPETGELFF. The CDR3 DNA reads TGTGCCAGTAGTATAGGACTCACACCCGAAACCGGGGAGCTGTTTTTT.

This chain uses TRBV14 with TRBJ1-5, with a tentative D call TRBD1 (6 bases). V lost 0 bases and J lost 2, with 17 bases in between. This CDR3 region has 18 residues. CDR1 SGHDN and CDR2 FVKESK come from the germline V gene. The CDR3 DNA follows: TGTGCCAGCAGCCAAGAGCCCCCAGGGCAGGGGTGCAATCAGCCCCAGCATTTT. Translation: CASSQEPPGQGCNQPQHF.

Here the CDR3 reads CASSQATSGGLYEQYF. For the CDR3, the DNA is TGTGCCAGCAGCCAGGCCACTAGCGGGGGACTCTACGAGCAGTACTTC. The chain uses TRBV4-2 and TRBJ2-7; 11 bases are a match to TRBD2. Germline CDR1 LGHNA, CDR2 YNFKEQ. V lost 3 bases, J lost 3 bases, and 7 bases stayed unmatched. This CDR3 contains 16 residues.

The chain joins TRBV6-1 to TRBJ1-4, with a tentative D call TRBD1 (5 bases). CDR1 and CDR2 (germline): MNHNS, SASEGT. The V end lost 0 bases, the J end lost 8 bases, and 13 bases lay between the germline ends. CDR3 length equals 15 residues. CDR3 bases: TGTGCCAGCAGTGAAGCCTGGAACAGGTGGGAAAAACTGTTTTTT. Translated, it gives CASSEAWNRWEKLFF.

The V call is TRBV10-2, the J call TRBJ2-7; TRBD2 agrees at 8 bases. Germline lookup yields CDR1 WSHSY and CDR2 SAAADI. The CDR3 loop spans 18 amino acids. The ends lost 2 bases at V and 4 bases at J; junction bases unmatched: 16. The CDR3: CASSERGSGVVSGYEQYF. CDR3 sequence (DNA): TGCGCCAGCAGTGAGCGGGGTAGCGGGGTTGTCTCGGGATACGAGCAGTACTTC.

This clone was detected a few times. For the CDR3, the DNA is TGTGCCAGCAGCTATACTGGACAGCGATACGAGCAGTACTTC. Residues: CASSYTGQRYEQYF. This sequence joins TRBV5-4 and TRBJ2-7, with D possibly TRBD1 on 6 matching bases. V lost 3 bases and J lost 4, with 14 bases in between. The V gene's germline CDR1 is SGHNT and CDR2 YYREEE (reference sequence). This CDR3 comprises 14 residues.

The rearrangement links TRBV3-1 (or the pseudogene TRBV3-2) to TRBJ2-3, with 9 bases identical to TRBD1. V was pared by 1 base and J by 4 bases, with 3 bases of the junction left unmatched. In germline, CDR1 is LGHDT, CDR2 YNNKEL (reference sequence). This CDR3 spans 15 amino acids. The CDR3 coding sequence is TGTGCCAGCAGCCAAGGGACAGGGGTACCAGATACGCAGTATTTT. Protein sequence: CASSQGTGVPDTQYF.

The chain recombines TRBV29-1 with TRBJ1-1; D perhaps matches TRBD1 (5 bases). The CDR3 runs to 12 residues. The germline CDR1 and CDR2 sequences are SQVTM and ANQGSEA. Trimming shortened V by 6 bases and J by 0 bases, and 8 bases separated the two germline ends. CDR3 loop: CSVGQVNTEAFF. Written as DNA, the CDR3 is TGCAGCGTGGGGCAGGTGAACACTGAAGCTTTCTTT.

This clone was counted a single time. V gene TRBV6-1 combines with J gene TRBJ2-5; TRBD2 matches at 7 bases. CDR1 and CDR2 from the germline V gene are MNHNS and SASEGT. V shed 2 bases and J 2 bases; nucleotides not matched to a gene: 5. The CDR3 contains 15 residues. In DNA, the CDR3 is TGTGCCAGCAGTGAATTAAGCGGGGCACAAGAGACCCAGTACTTC. Amino acids: CASSELSGAQETQYF.

The V gene is TRBV7-8, the J gene TRBJ2-3; 8 bases agree with TRBD2. There are 18 residues in the CDR3. The ends lost 5 bases at V and 6 bases at J; junction bases unmatched: 19. Germline V gene sequence: CDR1 SGHVS, CDR2 FQNEAQ. The CDR3 spells CASSEDGGARWGEDTQYF. CDR3 coding DNA: TGTGCCAGCAGCGAGGACGGGGGGGCCCGCTGGGGAGAGGATACGCAGTATTTT.

The chain has TRBV7-9 and TRBJ2-5, with 9 bases lining up with TRBD1. CDR3 length equals 14 residues. CDR1 SEHNR and CDR2 FQNEAQ come from the germline V gene (reference sequence). V lost 5 bases and J lost 1; bases outside the gene matches: 2. This CDR3 is CASSRGQGQETQYF. The CDR3 region has the DNA TGTGCCAGCAGCCGGGGACAGGGCCAAGAGACCCAGTACTTC.